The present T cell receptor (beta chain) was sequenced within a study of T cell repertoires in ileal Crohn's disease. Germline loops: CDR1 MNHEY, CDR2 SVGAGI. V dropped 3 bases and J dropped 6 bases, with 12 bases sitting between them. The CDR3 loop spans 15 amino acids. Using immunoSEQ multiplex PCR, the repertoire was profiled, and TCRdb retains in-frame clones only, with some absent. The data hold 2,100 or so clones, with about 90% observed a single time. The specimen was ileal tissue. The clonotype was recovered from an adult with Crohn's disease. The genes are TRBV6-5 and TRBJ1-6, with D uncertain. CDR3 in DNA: TGTGCCAGCAGTTATCAGGCGGAGGGTAATTCACCCCTCCACTTT. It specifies CASSYQAEGNSPLHF.